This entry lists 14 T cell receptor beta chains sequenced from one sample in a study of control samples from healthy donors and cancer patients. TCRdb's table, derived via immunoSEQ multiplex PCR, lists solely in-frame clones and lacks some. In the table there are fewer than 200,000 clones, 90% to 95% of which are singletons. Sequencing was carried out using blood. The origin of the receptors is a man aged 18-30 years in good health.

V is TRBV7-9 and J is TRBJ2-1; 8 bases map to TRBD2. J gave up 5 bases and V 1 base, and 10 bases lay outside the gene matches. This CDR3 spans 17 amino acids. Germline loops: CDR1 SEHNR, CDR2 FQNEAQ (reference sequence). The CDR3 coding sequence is TGTGCCAGCAGCTTAGTGGTAAGCGGGGGAGGAAACAATGAGCAGTTCTTC. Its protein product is CASSLVVSGGGNNEQFF.

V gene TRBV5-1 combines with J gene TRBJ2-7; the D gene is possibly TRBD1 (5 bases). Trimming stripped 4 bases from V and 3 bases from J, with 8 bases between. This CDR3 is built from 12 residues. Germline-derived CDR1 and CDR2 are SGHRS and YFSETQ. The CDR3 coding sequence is TGCGCCAGCAGCATCGACAGCTACGAGCAGTACTTC. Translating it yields CASSIDSYEQYF.

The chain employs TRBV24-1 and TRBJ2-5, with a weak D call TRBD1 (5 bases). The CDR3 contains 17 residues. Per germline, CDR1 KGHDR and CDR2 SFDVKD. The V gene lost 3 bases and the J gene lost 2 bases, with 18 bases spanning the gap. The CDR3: CATSDPRQGTPQETQYF. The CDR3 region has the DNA TGTGCCACCAGTGATCCTAGGCAGGGTACACCTCAAGAGACCCAGTACTTC.

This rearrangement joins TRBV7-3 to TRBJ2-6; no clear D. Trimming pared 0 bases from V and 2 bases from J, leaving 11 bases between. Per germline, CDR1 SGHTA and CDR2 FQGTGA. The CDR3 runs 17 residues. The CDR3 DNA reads TGTGCCAGCAGCTTAACGAGAGTGGGGACTGGGGCCAACGTCCTGACTTTC. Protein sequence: CASSLTRVGTGANVLTF.

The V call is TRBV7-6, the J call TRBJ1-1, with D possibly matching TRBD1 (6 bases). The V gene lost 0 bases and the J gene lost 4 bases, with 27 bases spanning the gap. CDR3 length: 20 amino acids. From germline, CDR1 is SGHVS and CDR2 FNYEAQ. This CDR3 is CASSLAQIPTLREGVTEAFF. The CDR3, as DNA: TGTGCCAGCAGCTTAGCCCAAATTCCAACGCTGAGAGAGGGGGTCACTGAAGCTTTCTTT.

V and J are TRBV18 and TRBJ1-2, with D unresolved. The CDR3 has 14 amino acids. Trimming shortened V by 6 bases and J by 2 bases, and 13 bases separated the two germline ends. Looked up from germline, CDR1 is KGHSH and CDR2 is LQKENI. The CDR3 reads CASSWSAENYGYTF. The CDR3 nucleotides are TGTGCCAGCTCCTGGTCGGCAGAAAACTATGGCTACACCTTC.

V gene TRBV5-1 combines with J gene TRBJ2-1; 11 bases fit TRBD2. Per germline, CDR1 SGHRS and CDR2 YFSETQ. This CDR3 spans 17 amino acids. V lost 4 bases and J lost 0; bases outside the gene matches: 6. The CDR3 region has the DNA TGCGCCAGCAGCCCGGTAGCGGGGGGGAGCTCCTACAATGAGCAGTTCTTC. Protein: CASSPVAGGSSYNEQFF.

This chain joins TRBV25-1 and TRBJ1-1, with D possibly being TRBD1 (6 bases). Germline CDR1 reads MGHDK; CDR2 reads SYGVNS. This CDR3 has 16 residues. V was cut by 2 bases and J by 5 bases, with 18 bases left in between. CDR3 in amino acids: CASSEIGKGGRTEAFF. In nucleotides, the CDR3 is TGTGCCAGCAGTGAAATAGGAAAGGGGGGGAGGACTGAAGCTTTCTTT.

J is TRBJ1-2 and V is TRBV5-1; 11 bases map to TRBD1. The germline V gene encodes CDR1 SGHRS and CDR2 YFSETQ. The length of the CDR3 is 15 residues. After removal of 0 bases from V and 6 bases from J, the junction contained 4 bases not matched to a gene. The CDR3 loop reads CASSLVGQGADGYTF. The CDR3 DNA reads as TGCGCCAGCAGCTTGGTAGGACAGGGGGCGGATGGCTACACCTTC. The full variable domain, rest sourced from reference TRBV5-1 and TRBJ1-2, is KAGVTQTPRYLIKTRGQQVTLSCSPISGHRSVSWYQQTPGQGLQFLFEYFSETQRNKGNFPGRFSGRQFSNSRSEMNVSTLELGDSALYLCASSLVGQGADGYTFGSGTRLTVV.

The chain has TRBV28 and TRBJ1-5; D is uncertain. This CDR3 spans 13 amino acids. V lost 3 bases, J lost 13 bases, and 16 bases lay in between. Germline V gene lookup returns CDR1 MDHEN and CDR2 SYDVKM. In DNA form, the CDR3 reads TGTGCCAGCAGTTTCCTAAGCTGGCCGCCTCAGCATTTT. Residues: CASSFLSWPPQHF. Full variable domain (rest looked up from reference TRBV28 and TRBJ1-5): DVKVTQSSRYLVKRTGEKVFLECVQDMDHENMFWYRQDPGLGLRLIYFSYDVKMKEKGDIPEGYSVSREKKERFSLILESASTNQTSMYLCASSFLSWPPQHFGDGTRLSIL.

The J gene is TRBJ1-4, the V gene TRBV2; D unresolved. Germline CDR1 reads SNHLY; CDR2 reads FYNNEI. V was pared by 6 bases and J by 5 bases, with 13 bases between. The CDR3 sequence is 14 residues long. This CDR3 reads CASRDRTSNEKLFF. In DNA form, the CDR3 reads TGTGCCAGCAGAGATCGCACTTCGAATGAAAAACTGTTTTTT.

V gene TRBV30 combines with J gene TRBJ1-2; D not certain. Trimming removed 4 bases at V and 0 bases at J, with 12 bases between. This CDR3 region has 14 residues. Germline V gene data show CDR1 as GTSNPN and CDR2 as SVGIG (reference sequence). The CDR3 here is CAWNKPVANYGYTF. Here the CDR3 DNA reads TGTGCCTGGAATAAACCAGTGGCTAACTATGGCTACACCTTC.

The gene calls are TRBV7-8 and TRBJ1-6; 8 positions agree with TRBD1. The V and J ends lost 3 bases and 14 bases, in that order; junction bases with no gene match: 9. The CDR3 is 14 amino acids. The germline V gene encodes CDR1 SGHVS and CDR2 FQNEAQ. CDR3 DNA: TGTGCCAGCAGCTTTGAGACAGGGGTTGAAGCCCTCCACTTT. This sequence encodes CASSFETGVEALHF.

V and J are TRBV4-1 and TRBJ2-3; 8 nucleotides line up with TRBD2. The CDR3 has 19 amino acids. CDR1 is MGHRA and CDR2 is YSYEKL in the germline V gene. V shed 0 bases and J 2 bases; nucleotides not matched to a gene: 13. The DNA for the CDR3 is TGCGCCAGCAGCCAAGATGAAGATTACGCTAGCGGGTTCACAGATACGCAGTATTTT. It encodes CASSQDEDYASGFTDTQYF.